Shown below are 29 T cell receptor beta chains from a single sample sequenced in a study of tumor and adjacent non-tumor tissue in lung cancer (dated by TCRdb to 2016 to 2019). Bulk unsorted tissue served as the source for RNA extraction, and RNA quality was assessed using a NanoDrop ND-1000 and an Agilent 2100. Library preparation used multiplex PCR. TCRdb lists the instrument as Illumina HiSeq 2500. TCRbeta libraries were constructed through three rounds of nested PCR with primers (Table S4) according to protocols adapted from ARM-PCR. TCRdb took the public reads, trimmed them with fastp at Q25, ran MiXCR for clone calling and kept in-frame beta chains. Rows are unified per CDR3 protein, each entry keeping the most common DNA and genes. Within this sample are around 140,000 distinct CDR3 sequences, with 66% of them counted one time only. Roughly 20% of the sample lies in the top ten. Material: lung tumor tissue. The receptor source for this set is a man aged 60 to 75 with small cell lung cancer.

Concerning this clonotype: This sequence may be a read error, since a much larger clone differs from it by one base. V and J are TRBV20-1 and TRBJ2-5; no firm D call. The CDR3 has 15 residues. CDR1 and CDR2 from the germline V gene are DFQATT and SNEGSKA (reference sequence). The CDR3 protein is CSARDPRHFQETQCF. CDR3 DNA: TGCAGTGCTAGAGATCCGCGGCACTTCCAAGAGACCCAGTGCTTC.

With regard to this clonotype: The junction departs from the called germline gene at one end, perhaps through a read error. The CDR3: CASSWLAAMTGKLFF. The CDR3 nucleotides read TGTGCCAGCAGCTGGCTAGCGGCGATGACCGGGAAGCTGTTTTTT. The chain carries TRBV11-2 and TRBJ2-2, with 7 bases that match TRBD2. Looked up from germline, CDR1 is SGHAT and CDR2 is FQNNGV. CDR3 length equals 15 residues.

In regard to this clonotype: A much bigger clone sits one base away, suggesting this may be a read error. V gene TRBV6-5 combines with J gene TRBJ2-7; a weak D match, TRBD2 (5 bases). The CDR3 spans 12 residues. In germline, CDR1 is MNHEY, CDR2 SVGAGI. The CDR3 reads CASTYRGDEQYF. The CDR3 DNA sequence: TGTGCCAGCACTTACCGGGGAGACGAGCAGTACTTC.

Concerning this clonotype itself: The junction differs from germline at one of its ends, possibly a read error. The CDR3 sequence is CASSQVDREYNERFF. The DNA for the CDR3 is TGTGCCAGCAGCCAAGTGGACAGGGAATACAATGAGCGGTTCTTC. The J gene is TRBJ2-1, the V gene TRBV4-1, with 8 bases that match TRBD1. Germline CDR1 reads MGHRA; CDR2 reads YSYEKL. This CDR3 has 15 amino acids.

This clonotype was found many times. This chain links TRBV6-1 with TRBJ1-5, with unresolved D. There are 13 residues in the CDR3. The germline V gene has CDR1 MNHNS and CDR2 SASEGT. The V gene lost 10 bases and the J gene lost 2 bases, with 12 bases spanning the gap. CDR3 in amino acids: CATRGTGNQPQHF. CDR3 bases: TGTGCCACGCGGGGTACTGGCAATCAGCCCCAGCATTTT.

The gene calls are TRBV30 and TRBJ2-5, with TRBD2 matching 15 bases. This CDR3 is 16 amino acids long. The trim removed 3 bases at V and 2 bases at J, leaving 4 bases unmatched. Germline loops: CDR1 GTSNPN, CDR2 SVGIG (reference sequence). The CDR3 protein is CAWREGLAGGQETQYF. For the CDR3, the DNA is TGTGCCTGGAGGGAGGGACTAGCGGGAGGTCAAGAGACCCAGTACTTC.

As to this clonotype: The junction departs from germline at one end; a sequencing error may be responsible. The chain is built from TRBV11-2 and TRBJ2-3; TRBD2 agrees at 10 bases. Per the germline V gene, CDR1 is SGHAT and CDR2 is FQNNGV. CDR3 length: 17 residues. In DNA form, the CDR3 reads TGTGTCAGCAGCTCCCGGGTCAGCGGGAGGGGGACAGATACGCAGTATTTT. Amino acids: CVSSSRVSGRGTDTQYF.

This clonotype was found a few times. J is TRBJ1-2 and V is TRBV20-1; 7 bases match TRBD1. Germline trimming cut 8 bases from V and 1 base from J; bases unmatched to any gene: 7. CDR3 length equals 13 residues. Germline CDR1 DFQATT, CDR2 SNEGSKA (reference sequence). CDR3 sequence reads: CSTTDRVNYGYTF. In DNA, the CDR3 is TGCAGTACAACCGACAGGGTTAACTATGGCTACACCTTC.

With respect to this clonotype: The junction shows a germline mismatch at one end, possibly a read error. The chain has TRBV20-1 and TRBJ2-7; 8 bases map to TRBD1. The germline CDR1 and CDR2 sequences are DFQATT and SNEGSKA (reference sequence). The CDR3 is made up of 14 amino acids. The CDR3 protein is CNAGDRRSSYEQYF. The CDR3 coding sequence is TGTAATGCTGGGGACAGGCGATCATCCTACGAGCAGTACTTC.

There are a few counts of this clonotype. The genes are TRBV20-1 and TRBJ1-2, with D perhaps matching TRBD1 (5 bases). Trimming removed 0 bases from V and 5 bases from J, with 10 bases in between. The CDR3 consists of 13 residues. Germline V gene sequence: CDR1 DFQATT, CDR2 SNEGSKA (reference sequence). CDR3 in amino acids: CSARDWGGYGYTF. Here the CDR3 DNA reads TGCAGTGCTAGAGATTGGGGGGGTTATGGCTACACCTTC.

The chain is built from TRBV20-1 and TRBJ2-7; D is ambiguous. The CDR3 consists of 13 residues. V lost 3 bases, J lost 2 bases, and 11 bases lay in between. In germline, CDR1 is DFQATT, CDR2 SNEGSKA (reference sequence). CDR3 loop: CSASAGVPYEQYF. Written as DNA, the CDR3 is TGCAGTGCTAGCGCAGGCGTTCCCTACGAGCAGTACTTC.

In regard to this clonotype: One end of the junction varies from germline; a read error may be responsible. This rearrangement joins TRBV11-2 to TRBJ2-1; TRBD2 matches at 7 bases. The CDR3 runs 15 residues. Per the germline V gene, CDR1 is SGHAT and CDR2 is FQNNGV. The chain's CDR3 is CASSSLTGGRNEQFF. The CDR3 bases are TGTGCTAGCAGCTCCCTAACGGGAGGAAGGAATGAGCAGTTCTTC.

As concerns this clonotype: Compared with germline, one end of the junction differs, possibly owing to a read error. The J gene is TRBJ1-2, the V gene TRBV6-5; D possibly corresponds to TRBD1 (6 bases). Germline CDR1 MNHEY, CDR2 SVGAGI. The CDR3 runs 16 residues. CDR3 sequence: CDSSFQTGAGNYGYTF. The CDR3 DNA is TGTGACAGCAGTTTCCAGACAGGCGCGGGCAACTATGGCTACACCTTC.

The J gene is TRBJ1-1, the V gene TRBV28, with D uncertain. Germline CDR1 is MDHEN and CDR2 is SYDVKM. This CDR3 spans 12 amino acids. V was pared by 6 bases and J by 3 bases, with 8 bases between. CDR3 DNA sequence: TGTGCCAGCAGGGTGCTCTACACTGAAGCTTTCTTT. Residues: CASRVLYTEAFF.

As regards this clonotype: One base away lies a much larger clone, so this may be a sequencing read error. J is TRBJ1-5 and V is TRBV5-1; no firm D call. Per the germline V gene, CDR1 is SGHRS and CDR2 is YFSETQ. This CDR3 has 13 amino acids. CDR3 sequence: CASSLGGRQPKHF. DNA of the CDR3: TGCGCCAGCAGCTTGGGAGGAAGGCAGCCCAAGCATTTT.

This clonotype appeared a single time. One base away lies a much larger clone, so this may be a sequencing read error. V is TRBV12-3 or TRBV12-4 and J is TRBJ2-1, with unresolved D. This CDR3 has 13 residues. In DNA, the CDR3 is TGTGCCAGCAGCCAAGACTCCTACAATGAGAAGTTCTTC. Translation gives CASSQDSYNEKFF.

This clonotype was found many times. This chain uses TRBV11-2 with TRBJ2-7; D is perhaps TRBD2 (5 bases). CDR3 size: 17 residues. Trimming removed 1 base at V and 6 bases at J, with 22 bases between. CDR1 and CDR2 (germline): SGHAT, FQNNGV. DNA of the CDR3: TGTGCCAGCAGCTTAGGAGGGCGGGTAGTGTCGGCAGCCGAGCAGTACTTC. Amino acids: CASSLGGRVVSAAEQYF.

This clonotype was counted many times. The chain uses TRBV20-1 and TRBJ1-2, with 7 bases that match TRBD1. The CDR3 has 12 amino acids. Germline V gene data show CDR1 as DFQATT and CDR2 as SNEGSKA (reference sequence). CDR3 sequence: CRPMGQTYGYTF. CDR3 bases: TGCAGACCCATGGGACAGACCTATGGCTACACCTTC.

CDR3 region: CASSLVVGIQETQYF. CDR3 DNA sequence: TGTGCCAGCAGCTTAGTAGTGGGCATCCAAGAGACCCAGTACTTC. This sequence joins TRBV7-9 and TRBJ2-5; D is uncertain. This CDR3 spans 15 amino acids. With 1 base removed from V and 1 base from J, the gap between germline ends came to 10 bases. The V gene's germline CDR1 is SEHNR and CDR2 FQNEAQ (reference sequence).

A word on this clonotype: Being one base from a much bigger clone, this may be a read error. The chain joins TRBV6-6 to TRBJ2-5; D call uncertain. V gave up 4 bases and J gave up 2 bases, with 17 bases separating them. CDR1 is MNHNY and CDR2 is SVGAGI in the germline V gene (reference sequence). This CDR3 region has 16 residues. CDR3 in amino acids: CASSSPRFASQETQYF. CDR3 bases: TGTGCCAGCAGTTCCCCTCGGTTTGCGAGTCAAGAGACCCAGTACTTC.

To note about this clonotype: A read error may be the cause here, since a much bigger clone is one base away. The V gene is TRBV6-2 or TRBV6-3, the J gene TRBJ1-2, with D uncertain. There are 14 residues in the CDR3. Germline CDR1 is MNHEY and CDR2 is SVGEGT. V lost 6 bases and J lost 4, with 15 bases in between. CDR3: CASRDGDSRYGYTF. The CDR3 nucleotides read TGTGCCAGCAGGGACGGTGACTCACGCTATGGCTACACCTTC.

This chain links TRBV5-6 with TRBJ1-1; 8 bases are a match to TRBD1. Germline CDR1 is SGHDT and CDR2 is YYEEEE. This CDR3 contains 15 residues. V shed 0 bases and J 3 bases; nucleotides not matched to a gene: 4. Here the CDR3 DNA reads TGTGCCAGCAGCTTGGGGACAGGGATGGACACTGAAGCTTTCTTT. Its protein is CASSLGTGMDTEAFF.

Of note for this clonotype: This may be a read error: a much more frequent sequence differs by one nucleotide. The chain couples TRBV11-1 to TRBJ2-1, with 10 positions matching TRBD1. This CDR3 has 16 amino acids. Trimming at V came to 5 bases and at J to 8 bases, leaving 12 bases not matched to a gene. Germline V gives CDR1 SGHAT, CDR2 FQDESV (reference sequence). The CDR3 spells CASSPDRGRIYDEQFF. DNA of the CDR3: TGTGCCAGCAGCCCAGACAGGGGGCGAATTTACGATGAGCAGTTCTTC.

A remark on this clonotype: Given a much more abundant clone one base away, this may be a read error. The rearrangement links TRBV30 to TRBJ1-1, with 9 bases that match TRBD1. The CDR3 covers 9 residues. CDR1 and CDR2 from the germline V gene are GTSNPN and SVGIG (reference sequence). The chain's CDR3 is CDWSTDRGF. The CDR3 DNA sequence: TGTGACTGGAGTACGGACAGGGGTTTT.

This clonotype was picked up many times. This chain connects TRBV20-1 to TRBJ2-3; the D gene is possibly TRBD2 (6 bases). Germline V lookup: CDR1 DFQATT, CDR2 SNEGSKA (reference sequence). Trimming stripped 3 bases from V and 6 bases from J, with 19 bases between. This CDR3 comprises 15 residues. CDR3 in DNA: TGCAGTGCTAGTTTCGGTAGCGGTGCAGCCGATACGCAGTATTTT. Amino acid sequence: CSASFGSGAADTQYF.

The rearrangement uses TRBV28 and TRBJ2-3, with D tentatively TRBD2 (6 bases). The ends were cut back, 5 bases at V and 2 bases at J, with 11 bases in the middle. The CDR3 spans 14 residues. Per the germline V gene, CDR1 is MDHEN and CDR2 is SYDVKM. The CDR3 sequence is CASSLLADTDTQYF. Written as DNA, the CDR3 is TGTGCCAGCAGTCTACTAGCCGACACAGATACGCAGTATTTT.

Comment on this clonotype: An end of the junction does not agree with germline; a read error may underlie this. CDR3 loop: CATSERGRTAELFF. CDR3 sequence (DNA): TGTGCCACCAGTGAACGGGGGAGAACCGCGGAGCTGTTTTTT. The chain employs TRBV24-1 and TRBJ2-2; the D gene is possibly TRBD2 (6 bases). CDR3 length: 14 residues. Germline CDR1 reads KGHDR; CDR2 reads SFDVKD.

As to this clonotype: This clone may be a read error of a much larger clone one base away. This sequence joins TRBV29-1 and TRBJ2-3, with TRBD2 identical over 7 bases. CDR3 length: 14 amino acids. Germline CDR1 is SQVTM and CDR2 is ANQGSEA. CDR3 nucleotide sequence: TGCAGGGGGTCGGGACTATCCTTCACAGATACGCAGTATTTT. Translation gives CRGSGLSFTDTQYF.

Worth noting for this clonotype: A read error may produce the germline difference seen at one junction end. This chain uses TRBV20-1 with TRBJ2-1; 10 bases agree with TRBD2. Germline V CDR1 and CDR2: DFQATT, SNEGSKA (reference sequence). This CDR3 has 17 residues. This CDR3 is CNAKPGLARNPYNEQFF. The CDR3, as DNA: TGCAATGCTAAACCGGGACTAGCGCGTAACCCCTACAATGAGCAGTTCTTC.